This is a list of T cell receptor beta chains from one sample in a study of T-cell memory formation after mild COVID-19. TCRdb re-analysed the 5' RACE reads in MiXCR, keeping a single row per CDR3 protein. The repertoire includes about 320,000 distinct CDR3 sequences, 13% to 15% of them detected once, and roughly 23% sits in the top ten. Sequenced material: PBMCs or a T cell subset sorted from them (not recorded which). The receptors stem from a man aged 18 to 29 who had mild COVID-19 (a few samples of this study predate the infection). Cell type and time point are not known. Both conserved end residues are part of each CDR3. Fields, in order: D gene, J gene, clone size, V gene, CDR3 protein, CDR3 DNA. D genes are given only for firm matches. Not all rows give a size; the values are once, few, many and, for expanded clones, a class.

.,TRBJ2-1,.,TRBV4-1,CASSQEDRSQQFF,TGCGCCAGCAGCCAAGAAGATCGGTCTCAGCAGTTCTTC
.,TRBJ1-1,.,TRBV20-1,CRGLGGTEAFF,TGCAGGGGACTAGGTGGAACTGAAGCTTTCTTT
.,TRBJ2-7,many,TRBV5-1,CASSFATNYEQYF,TGCGCCAGCAGCTTCGCCACCAACTACGAGCAGTACTTC
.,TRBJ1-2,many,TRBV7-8,CASSLEGLGYTF,TGTGCCAGCAGCTTGGAGGGGCTAGGCTACACCTTC
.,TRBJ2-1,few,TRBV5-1,CASSLVFTGLQRSRQQFF,TGCGCCAGCAGCTTGGTTTTTACAGGGTTACAGCGGAGCCGACAGCAGTTCTTC
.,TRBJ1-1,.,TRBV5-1,CASSLGTYSGTEAFF,TGCGCCAGCAGCTTGGGTACATACAGCGGCACTGAAGCTTTCTTT
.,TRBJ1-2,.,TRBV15,CATSRDRADYGYTF,TGTGCCACCAGCAGAGATCGGGCCGACTATGGCTACACCTTC
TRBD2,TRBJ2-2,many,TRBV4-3,CASSQEWLAGGTNTGELFF,TGCGCCAGCAGCCAAGAGTGGCTAGCGGGGGGCACGAACACCGGGGAGCTGTTTTTT
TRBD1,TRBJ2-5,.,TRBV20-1,CSAKDRGWETQYF,TGCAGTGCAAAGGACAGGGGATGGGAGACCCAGTACTTC
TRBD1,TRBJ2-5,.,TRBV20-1,CSARAAGGWQETQYF,TGCAGTGCTAGAGCGGCAGGGGGTTGGCAAGAGACCCAGTACTTC
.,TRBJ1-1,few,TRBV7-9,CASSLRGGPEAFF,TGTGCCAGCAGCCTTCGGGGGGGGCCTGAAGCTTTCTTT
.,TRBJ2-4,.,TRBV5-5,CASSSETGLIQYF,TGTGCCAGCAGCTCGGAAACGGGCCTGATTCAGTACTTC
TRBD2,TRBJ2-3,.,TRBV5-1,CASSLSGLAITDTQYF,TGCGCCAGCAGCTTGTCGGGACTAGCGATAACAGATACGCAGTATTTT
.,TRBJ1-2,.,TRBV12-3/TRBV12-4,CASSIRGILGYTF,TGTGCCAGCAGTATCCGGGGCATTCTAGGCTACACCTTC
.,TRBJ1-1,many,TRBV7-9,CASSFDNTEAFF,TGTGCCAGCAGCTTCGACAACACTGAAGCTTTCTTT
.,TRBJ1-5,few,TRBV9,CASSVGSAPPQHF,TGTGCCAGCAGCGTCGGGAGTGCCCCCCCCCAGCATTTT
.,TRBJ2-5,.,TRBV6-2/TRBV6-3,CASSPRPGAPQETQYF,TGTGCCAGCAGCCCCCGGCCAGGGGCCCCACAAGAGACCCAGTACTTC
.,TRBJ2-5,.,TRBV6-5,CASSYRGDPLRTQYF,TGTGCCAGCAGTTACCGTGGGGACCCGCTGAGGACCCAGTACTTC
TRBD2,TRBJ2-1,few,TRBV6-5,CATSLAGPSSYNEQFF,TGTGCCACCAGTCTAGCGGGGCCGAGCTCCTACAATGAGCAGTTCTTC
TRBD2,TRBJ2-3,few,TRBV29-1,CSVGSFSGAYTDTQYF,TGCAGCGTTGGGTCCTTTAGCGGGGCCTACACAGATACGCAGTATTTT
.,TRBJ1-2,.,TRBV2,CASSAGWDVYGYTF,TGTGCCAGCAGTGCTGGATGGGACGTCTATGGCTACACCTTC
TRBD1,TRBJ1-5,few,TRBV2,CASRGPGQRQPQHF,TGTGCCAGCAGGGGACCGGGACAGCGCCAGCCCCAGCATTTT
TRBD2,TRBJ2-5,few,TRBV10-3,CATAGTLRGGETQYF,TGTGCCACCGCGGGAACCCTTAGGGGAGGGGAGACCCAGTACTTC
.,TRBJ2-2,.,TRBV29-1,CSVLGQAVVLYGELFF,TGCAGCGTCCTGGGGCAGGCCGTCGTTTTGTACGGGGAGCTGTTTTTT
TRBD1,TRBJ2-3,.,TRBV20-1,CSAVGTDRTDTQYF,TGCAGTGCTGTCGGGACAGACCGCACAGATACGCAGTATTTT
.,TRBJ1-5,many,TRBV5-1,CASSLIDGDYSNQPQHF,TGCGCCAGCAGCTTAATCGACGGAGATTATAGCAATCAGCCCCAGCATTTT
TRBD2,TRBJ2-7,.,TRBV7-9,CASSSGPRGLANYEQYF,TGTGCCAGCAGCTCTGGCCCCCGGGGACTAGCGAACTACGAGCAGTACTTC
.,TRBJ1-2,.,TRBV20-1,CSASRQSNYGYTF,TGCAGTGCTAGTCGGCAATCCAACTATGGCTACACCTTC
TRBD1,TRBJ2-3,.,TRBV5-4,CASSEGQSHYYF,TGTGCCAGCAGCGAGGGACAGAGCCATTACTATTTT
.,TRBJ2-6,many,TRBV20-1,CSARVQGAPGANVLTF,TGCAGTGCTAGAGTTCAGGGAGCCCCTGGGGCCAACGTCCTGACTTTC
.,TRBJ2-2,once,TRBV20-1,CSARPLSTGELFF,TGCAGTGCTAGACCCCTCAGCACCGGGGAGCTGTTTTTT
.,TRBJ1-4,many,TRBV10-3,CAISGRDAPKANEKLFF,TGTGCCATCAGCGGACGGGACGCTCCTAAGGCTAATGAAAAACTGTTTTTT
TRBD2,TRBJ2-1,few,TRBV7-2,CASSRGGGNEQFF,TGTGCCAGCAGCCGGGGGGGAGGAAATGAGCAGTTCTTC
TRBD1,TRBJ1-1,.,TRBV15,CATSTPGGTEAFF,TGTGCCACCAGCACCCCAGGGGGCACTGAAGCTTTCTTT
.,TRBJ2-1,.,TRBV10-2,CASSESRGWNEQFF,TGCGCCAGCAGTGAGTCTAGGGGGTGGAATGAGCAGTTCTTC
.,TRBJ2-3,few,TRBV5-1,CASSSGSPDTQYF,TGCGCCAGCAGCTCGGGTAGTCCAGATACGCAGTATTTT
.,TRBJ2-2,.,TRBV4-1,CASSQAGDTGELFF,TGCGCCAGCAGCCAGGCAGGGGACACCGGGGAGCTGTTTTTT
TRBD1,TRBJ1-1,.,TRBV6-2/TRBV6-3,CASSRQGDATEAFF,TGTGCCAGCAGCAGACAGGGGGACGCCACTGAAGCTTTCTTT
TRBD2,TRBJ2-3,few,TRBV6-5,CASWTSGASTDTQYF,TGTGCCAGCTGGACTAGCGGGGCCAGCACAGATACGCAGTATTTT
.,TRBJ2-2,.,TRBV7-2,CASSLVEWGLLSTGELFF,TGTGCCAGCAGCTTAGTTGAGTGGGGGTTATTGAGCACCGGGGAGCTGTTTTTT
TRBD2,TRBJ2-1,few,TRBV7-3,CASSTSGDFYEQFF,TGTGCCAGCAGTACTAGCGGGGATTTCTATGAGCAGTTCTTC
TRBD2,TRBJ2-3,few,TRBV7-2,CASSFAGRGTDTQYF,TGTGCCAGCAGCTTTGCAGGGAGGGGCACAGATACGCAGTATTTT
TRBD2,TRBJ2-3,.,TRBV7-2,CASSLGAGGGDTQYF,TGTGCCAGCAGCTTAGGAGCGGGGGGAGGAGATACGCAGTATTTT
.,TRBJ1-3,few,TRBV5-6,CASSYPTATGNTIYF,TGTGCCAGCAGCTACCCGACAGCAACTGGAAACACCATATATTTT
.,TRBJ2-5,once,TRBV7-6,CASRSGIQETQYF,TGTGCCAGCAGGTCAGGAATCCAAGAGACCCAGTACTTC
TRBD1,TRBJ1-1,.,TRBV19,CASSGGQYTEAFF,TGTGCCAGTAGTGGGGGACAGTACACTGAAGCTTTCTTT
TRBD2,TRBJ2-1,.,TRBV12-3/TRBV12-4,CASVRGASGELIPEQFF,TGTGCCAGCGTCCGGGGGGCTAGCGGGGAACTCATTCCGGAGCAGTTCTTC
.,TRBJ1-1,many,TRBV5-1,CASSFADPNTEAFF,TGCGCCAGCAGCTTTGCGGACCCGAACACTGAAGCTTTCTTT
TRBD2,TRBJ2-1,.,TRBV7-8,CASSFGGGGAAYNEQFF,TGTGCCAGCAGCTTCGGGGGCGGGGGGGCGGCATACAATGAGCAGTTCTTC
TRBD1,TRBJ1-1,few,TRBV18,CASSLQGASAEAFF,TGTGCCAGCTCACTACAGGGGGCAAGCGCTGAAGCTTTCTTT
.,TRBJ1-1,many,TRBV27,CASSLSKWNEAFF,TGTGCCAGCAGTTTATCTAAGTGGAATGAAGCTTTCTTT
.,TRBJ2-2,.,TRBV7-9,CASSPNTNTGELFF,TGTGCCAGCAGCCCCAACACGAACACCGGGGAGCTGTTTTTT
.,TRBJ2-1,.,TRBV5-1,CASSLAAGLGEQFF,TGCGCCAGCAGCTTGGCGGCGGGATTGGGTGAGCAGTTCTTC
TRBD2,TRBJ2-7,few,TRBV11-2,CASSSPGGLFYEQYF,TGTGCCAGCAGCTCGCCGGGGGGACTCTTCTACGAGCAGTACTTC
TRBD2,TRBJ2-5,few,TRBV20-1,CSARPSGLVFQETQYF,TGCAGTGCTAGGCCCTCTGGACTAGTCTTCCAAGAGACCCAGTACTTC